Shown below are 24 T cell receptor beta chains from a single sample sequenced in a study of tissue T cells after allogeneic stem cell transplantation. Described time point: mouse harvest day 7 after allogeneic transplant. The graft held 10^6 splenic CD5+ T cells and 10^7 T-cell-depleted bone marrow cells. Method: immunoSEQ multiplex PCR; TCRdb's copy keeps in-frame clones and lacks some. The sample lists roughly 3,900 clones, 50% occurring once. Sequencing used lymph node tissue. The receptors come from a female BALB/c mouse given C57BL/6 T cells with graft-versus-host disease after an allogeneic hematopoietic cell transplant.

This clone is large (0.1 to 1%). All gene names here are mouse names. Read coverage stops 1 residue before the CDR3 terminus; the germline J gene supplies the remainder. This chain joins TRBV29 and TRBJ2-7; D might be TRBD1 (6 bases). The CDR3 consists of 13 residues. Germline V CDR1 and CDR2: MSHET, SYDVDS. V shed 6 bases and J shed 0 bases, with 9 bases lying between them. CDR3 bases read: TGTGCTAGCAGCGGGACATTCTCCTATGAACAGTAC. It is translated as CASSGTFSYEQY. In full, the CDR3 reads CASSGTFSYEQYF.

A word on this clone: The genes are named according to mouse. The read halts 1 residue ahead of the CDR3 end, with the missing end drawn from the germline J gene. This sequence joins TRBV13-3 and TRBJ1-4; tentative D call: TRBD1 (5 bases). The CDR3 is made up of 14 amino acids. The germline V gene has CDR1 NNHDY and CDR2 SYVADS. V lost 7 bases and J 5 bases, leaving 15 bases between the germline ends. CDR3 sequence reads: CASGVLRGNERLFF. The sequenced part of the CDR3 DNA is TGTGCCAGCGGTGTCCTCCGGGGGAACGAAAGATTATTT.

Only a few counts were recorded for this clone. Gene names and germline match the mouse. The CDR3 goes on 1 residue after the read ends, and that part is filled in from the germline J gene. The chain carries TRBV4 and TRBJ1-3; possible D gene TRBD1, 5 bases. Per the germline V gene, CDR1 is LGHDT and CDR2 is YNNKQL (reference sequence). V was trimmed by 4 bases and J by 0 bases, leaving 7 bases between them. The CDR3 has 14 amino acids. CDR3 residues: CASSLRGSGNTLYF. Partial CDR3 DNA: TGTGCCAGCAGCTTAAGGGGTTCTGGAAATACGCTCTAT.

This clone was observed a handful of times. Gene names are the mouse ones. The DNA ends 1 residue before the CDR3 does, and the rest of the CDR3 is filled in from the germline J gene. This chain links TRBV16 with TRBJ2-3; 9 nucleotides match TRBD2. CDR3 size: 14 residues. CDR1 and CDR2 from the germline V gene are SGHSA and FRNQAP. V shed 0 bases, J shed 5 bases, and the junction held 0 bases outside the gene matches. CDR3 protein: CASSLETGGETLYF. Partial CDR3 DNA: TGTGCAAGCAGCTTAGAGACTGGGGGAGAAACGCTGTAT.

Concerning this clone: Gene names and germline match the mouse. The CDR3 bases that were read are TGCTCCAGCAGTCAATCTCCTGGGGAAGACACCCAGTAC. Amino acids: CSSSQSPGEDTQY. The whole CDR3 protein is CSSSQSPGEDTQYF. The chain combines TRBV23 with TRBJ2-5; the D call of TRBD2 is as the table states it, not checked on the DNA. The read halts 1 residue ahead of the CDR3 end, with the missing end drawn from the germline J gene. The germline V gene encodes CDR1 KGHTA and CDR2 FQNQQP. The CDR3 has 14 amino acids.

Concerning this clone itself: Genes here carry mouse names. The read ends 1 residue before the CDR3 terminus; that terminus is restored from the germline J gene. This chain uses TRBV3 with TRBJ2-3; possible D gene TRBD2, 7 bases. The V gene lost 5 bases and the J gene lost 0 bases, with 12 bases spanning the gap. Germline V gene sequence: CDR1 SNHLY, CDR2 FYNGKV (reference sequence). This CDR3 contains 15 residues. CDR3 protein: CASSPRGGSAETLYF. The sequenced CDR3 bases are TGTGCCAGCAGCCCAAGGGGGGGGAGTGCAGAAACGCTGTAT. Full variable domain (missing parts from reference TRBV3 and TRBJ2-3): GPKVLQIPSHQIIDMGQMVTLNCDPVSNHLYFYWYKQILGQQMEFLVNFYNGKVMEKSKLFKDQFSVERPDGSYFTLKIQPTALEDSAVYFCASSPRGGSAETLYFGSGTRLTVL.

Details on this clone: The listed genes are named as in mouse. Coverage ceases 1 residue before the CDR3 finishes, and the germline J gene fills in the end. The genes are TRBV3 and TRBJ1-1, with a weak D call TRBD1 (6 bases). Germline CDR1 SNHLY, CDR2 FYNGKV (reference sequence). Trimming shortened V by 5 bases and J by 0 bases, and 10 bases separated the two germline ends. This CDR3 has 14 residues. CDR3: CASSPGQTNTEVFF. The DNA read from the CDR3 is TGTGCCAGCAGCCCGGGACAAACAAACACAGAAGTCTTC.

This clone qualifies as large. The gene names given are mouse names. Coverage ceases 1 residue before the CDR3 finishes, and the germline J gene fills in the end. The chain carries TRBV13-3 and TRBJ2-7, with a tentative D call TRBD2 (5 bases). V dropped 0 bases and J dropped 0 bases, with 10 bases sitting between them. Germline-derived CDR1 and CDR2 are NNHDY and SYVADS. The CDR3 has 15 amino acids. The CDR3 region is CASSDAGRSSYEQYF. The covered CDR3 bases are TGTGCCAGCAGTGATGCTGGGAGGAGCTCCTATGAACAGTAC.

Turning to this clone: Genes here carry mouse names. The read terminates 1 residue ahead of where the CDR3 ends, so the germline J gene completes it. The chain links TRBV26 to TRBJ1-1; D is ambiguous. The CDR3 has 13 amino acids. Per germline, CDR1 KGHPV and CDR2 FQNQEV (reference sequence). The ends were cut back, 0 bases at V and 0 bases at J, with 2 bases in the middle. CDR3 in amino acids: CASSLSTNTEVFF. The sequenced part of the CDR3 DNA is TGTGCCAGCAGTCTGTCCACAAACACAGAAGTCTTC.

For this clone: All gene names here are mouse names. The read stops 1 residue short of the end of the CDR3; the missing end is completed from the germline J gene. This sequence joins TRBV12-2 and TRBJ1-1, with 10 bases matching TRBD1. From germline, CDR1 is SGHLS and CDR2 HYDKME. The CDR3 is made up of 15 amino acids. The V segment lost 1 base and the J segment 1 base; nucleotides outside the gene matches: 2. The CDR3 bases that were read are TGTGCCAGCTCTCTGGGACAGGGGTGGAACACAGAAGTCTTC. Protein product: CASSLGQGWNTEVF. The entire CDR3 protein is CASSLGQGWNTEVFF.

Points on this clone: Germline and genes here are mouse. The read gets to within 1 residue of the CDR3 end, and the germline J gene fills in the rest. The chain joins TRBV3 to TRBJ2-3, with 8 bases lining up with TRBD2. The CDR3 has 15 amino acids. Germline CDR1 and CDR2: SNHLY and FYNGKV (reference sequence). Trimming cost V 5 bases and J 0 bases; bases outside gene matches: 4. Incomplete CDR3 DNA: TGTGCCAGCAGCCTCGGACTGGGTAGTGCAGAAACGCTGTAT. Amino acids: CASSLGLGSAETLY. The full CDR3 sequence reads CASSLGLGSAETLYF.

A remark on this clone: Gene names are the mouse ones. The CDR3 end falls 1 residue outside the read, so it is completed with the germline J gene. The genes are TRBV31 and TRBJ2-3; 11 bases are a match to TRBD2. CDR3 length: 15 amino acids. Germline V CDR1 and CDR2: GKSSPN, SITVG. Germline trimming cut 5 bases from V and 0 bases from J; bases unmatched to any gene: 4. The sequenced CDR3 bases are TGTGCCTGGGGGGGACTGGGGGATAGTGCAGAAACGCTGTAT. Its translation: CAWGGLGDSAETLY. The full CDR3 protein is CAWGGLGDSAETLYF. Full variable domain (remainder filled in from reference TRBV31 and TRBJ2-3): AQTIHQWPVAEIKAVGSPLSLGCTIKGKSSPNLYWYWQATGGTLQQLFYSITVGQVESVVQLNLSASRPKDDQFILSTEKLLLSHSGFYLCAWGGLGDSAETLYFGSGTRLTVL.

This clone was counted only a few times. Genes here carry mouse names. The read ends 1 residue shy of where the CDR3 ends; the end is completed using the germline J gene. The chain uses TRBV13-2 and TRBJ2-1, with 11 nucleotides matching TRBD2. With V trimmed by 0 bases and J by 7 bases, 3 bases remained unmatched. The CDR3 runs to 15 residues. Germline assignment: CDR1 NNHNN and CDR2 SYGAGS (reference sequence). CDR3 DNA (partial): TGTGCCAGCGGTGATGACTGGGGGGGCGTGGCTGAGCAGTTC. This codes for CASGDDWGGVAEQF. The full CDR3 sequence reads CASGDDWGGVAEQFF.

A word on this clone: The gene symbols are mouse symbols. With the read ending 1 residue before the CDR3 end, the germline J gene is used to fill in that end. V gene TRBV3 combines with J gene TRBJ2-3, with 7 bases aligning to TRBD2. CDR3 length equals 15 residues. Germline CDR1 and CDR2: SNHLY and FYNGKV (reference sequence). The trim removed 4 bases at V and 0 bases at J, leaving 4 bases unmatched. Here the CDR3 reads CASSSLGTSAETLYF. CDR3 DNA (partial): TGTGCCAGCAGCTCACTGGGGACTAGTGCAGAAACGCTGTAT.

Worth noting for this clone: Mouse gene names and germline throughout. Sequencing ends 1 residue short of the CDR3 end; the germline J gene provides the rest. This chain links TRBV5 with TRBJ2-3; D is possibly TRBD2 (6 bases). Germline V gene lookup returns CDR1 LGHNA and CDR2 YNLKQL (reference sequence). The CDR3 consists of 17 residues. Trimming shortened V by 0 bases and J by 0 bases, and 13 bases separated the two germline ends. The CDR3 DNA, read in part, is TGTGCCAGCAGCCAAGATCGGGCTGGGGCTAGTGCAGAAACGCTGTAT. It is translated as CASSQDRAGASAETLY. The complete CDR3 reads CASSQDRAGASAETLYF.

Points on this clone: Gene names are the mouse ones. The DNA ends 1 residue before the CDR3 does, and the rest of the CDR3 is filled in from the germline J gene. This rearrangement joins TRBV26 to TRBJ2-5, with TRBD1 matching 9 bases. V lost 3 bases, J lost 4 bases, and 2 bases stayed unmatched. From germline, CDR1 is KGHPV and CDR2 FQNQEV (reference sequence). CDR3 length equals 14 residues. CDR3 sequence reads: CASSLGTGKDTQYF. Incomplete CDR3 DNA: TGTGCCAGCAGTCTCGGGACAGGGAAAGACACCCAGTAC.

Details on this clone: Gene names and germline match the mouse. The read finishes 1 residue shy of the CDR3 end, and the germline J gene is used to complete it. The rearrangement joins TRBV26 to TRBJ2-5; either TRBD1 or TRBD2 may supply D (5 bases each). Trimming took off 1 base at V and 0 bases at J, with 11 bases between the two ends. The germline gives CDR1 KGHPV, CDR2 FQNQEV (reference sequence). The length of the CDR3 is 16 residues. CDR3 DNA (partial): TGTGCCAGCAGTCTGTGGGGCCAAAGTAACCAAGACACCCAGTAC. This gives the protein CASSLWGQSNQDTQY. Given in full, the CDR3 is CASSLWGQSNQDTQYF.

Note on this clone: Each gene name is a mouse one. Sequencing ends 1 residue short of the CDR3 end; the germline J gene provides the rest. The chain has TRBV26 and TRBJ2-3; the match to TRBD2 covers 7 bases. The CDR3 covers 14 residues. The V and J ends lost 5 bases and 0 bases, in that order; junction bases with no gene match: 2. Germline V gives CDR1 KGHPV, CDR2 FQNQEV (reference sequence). The CDR3: CASSMGGSAETLYF. The sequenced CDR3 bases are TGTGCCAGCAGTATGGGGGGAAGTGCAGAAACGCTGTAT.

A few counts support this clone. Genes and germline are mouse. The sequence runs out 1 residue before the end of the CDR3; the remainder is reconstructed from the germline J gene. The rearrangement uses TRBV26 and TRBJ1-3; no definite D call. The CDR3 runs 15 residues. Trimming took off 4 bases at V and 0 bases at J, with 10 bases between the two ends. Germline-derived CDR1 and CDR2 are KGHPV and FQNQEV (reference sequence). CDR3 in amino acids: CASSQTSNSGNTLYF. CDR3 DNA, as far as it was read: TGTGCCAGCAGTCAGACGTCGAATTCTGGAAATACGCTCTAT.

Comment on this clone: Gene names are the mouse ones. The read gets to within 1 residue of the CDR3 end, and the germline J gene fills in the rest. The rearrangement links TRBV13-2 to TRBJ1-5; D call uncertain. The CDR3 consists of 13 residues. V gave up 0 bases and J gave up 3 bases, with 4 bases separating them. Germline-derived CDR1 and CDR2 are NNHNN and SYGAGS (reference sequence). Partial CDR3 DNA: TGTGCCAGCGGTGATGCCATCAACCAGGCTCCGCTT. Amino acid sequence: CASGDAINQAPL. The full CDR3 protein reads CASGDAINQAPLF.

As for this clone: Each gene name is a mouse one. Read coverage stops 1 residue before the CDR3 terminus; the germline J gene supplies the remainder. The V and J genes are TRBV29 and TRBJ1-1; the D is unclear. V dropped 3 bases and J dropped 5 bases, with 10 bases sitting between them. This CDR3 has 13 residues. Germline assignment: CDR1 MSHET and CDR2 SYDVDS. The sequenced part of the CDR3 DNA is TGTGCTAGCAGTTTGACGGCGGCTACAGAAGTCTTC. Translation gives CASSLTAATEVF. The entire CDR3 is CASSLTAATEVFF. The complete variable domain, with remaining parts taken from reference TRBV29 and TRBJ1-1, reads DMKVTQMPRYLIKRMGENVLLECGQDMSHETMYWYRQDPGLGLQLIYISYDVDSNSEGDIPKGYRVSRKKREHFSLILDSAKTNQTSVYFCASSLTAATEVFFGKGTRLTVV.

About this clone: Gene names are the mouse ones. CDR3 bases read: TGTGCCAGCAGTCGGGACAGCTATAATTCGCCCCTCTAC. Protein sequence: CASSRDSYNSPLY. The full CDR3 protein is CASSRDSYNSPLYF. This chain links TRBV26 with TRBJ1-6; TRBD1 matches at 7 bases. The observed sequence ends 1 residue before the CDR3 terminus, with the missing tail filled in from the germline J gene. TRBJ1-6 is assigned to the ORF class and has an uncertain function. This CDR3 contains 14 residues. CDR1 is KGHPV, CDR2 FQNQEV, per germline (reference sequence). The ends lost 4 bases at V and 3 bases at J; junction bases unmatched: 0.

In the case of this clone: Any gene name here is a mouse gene name. The read terminates 1 residue before the CDR3 end, so the remaining end is supplied by the germline J gene. V usage is TRBV24 and J usage is TRBJ2-7; 9 bases match TRBD2. The CDR3 is made up of 13 amino acids. Germline CDR1 KGHTA, CDR2 FRNEEI. V trimming: 3 bases; J trimming: 3 bases; junction bases outside the gene matches: 0. CDR3 sequence reads: CASSLLGGYEQYF. The CDR3 bases that were read are TGTGCCAGCAGTCTACTGGGGGGCTATGAACAGTAC.

Notes on this clone: The genes and germline here are from mouse. The CDR3 end is not reached by the read, which stops 1 residue before it; the germline J gene fills it in. V usage is TRBV3 and J usage is TRBJ1-1; D gene ambiguous. CDR1 and CDR2 from the germline V gene are SNHLY and FYNGKV (reference sequence). This CDR3 spans 13 amino acids. Trimming pared 3 bases from V and 0 bases from J, leaving 5 bases between. CDR3 protein: CASSLGTNTEVFF. CDR3 bases read: TGTGCCAGCAGCTTGGGGACAAACACAGAAGTCTTC.